The subject of this entry is one T cell receptor (beta chain). The CDR3 sequence is 17 residues long. The J segment lost 0 bases and the V segment lost 5 bases, leaving 12 bases of the junction unmatched. Germline values: CDR1 MNHNY, CDR2 SVGAGI (reference sequence). The data are from a study of blood T cell repertoires in COVID-19. Whole-study context: COVID-19 samples from acute and convalescent phases originated in the United States, Italy and Spain.

Under the authors' procedure: Reference gene primers were amplified, and this amplification served to estimate nucleated cell counts. Method: immunoSEQ multiplex PCR; TCRdb's copy keeps in-frame clones and lacks some. From that table come the V and J calls and clone size; the DNA was used to work out D and trimming. The data contain tens of thousands of clones, 84% of them seen just once; the ten biggest clones take up around 1.4%. V is TRBV6-6 and J is TRBJ1-2; 7 bases line up with TRBD1. The sequenced material came from peripheral blood. This receptor was obtained from a man aged 45 to 65 with acute or convalescent COVID-19. The CDR3 sequence is CASSRHRDSEANYGYTF. DNA of the CDR3: TGTGCCAGCAGTCGACACCGGGACAGCGAAGCTAACTATGGCTACACCTTC.